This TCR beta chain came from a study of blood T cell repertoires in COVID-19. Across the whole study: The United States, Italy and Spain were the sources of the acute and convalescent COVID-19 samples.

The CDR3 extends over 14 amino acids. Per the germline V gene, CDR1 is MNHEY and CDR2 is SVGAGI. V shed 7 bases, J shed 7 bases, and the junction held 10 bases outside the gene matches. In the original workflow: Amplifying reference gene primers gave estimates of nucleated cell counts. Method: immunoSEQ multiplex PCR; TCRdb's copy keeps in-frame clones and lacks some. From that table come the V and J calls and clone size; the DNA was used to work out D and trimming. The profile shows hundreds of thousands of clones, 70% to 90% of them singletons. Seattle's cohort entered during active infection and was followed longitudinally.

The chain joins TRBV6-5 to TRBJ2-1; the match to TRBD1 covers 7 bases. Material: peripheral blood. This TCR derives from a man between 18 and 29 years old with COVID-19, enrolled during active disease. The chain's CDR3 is CASTDMTGNNEQFF. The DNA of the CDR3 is TGTGCCAGCACCGACATGACAGGGAATAATGAGCAGTTCTTC.